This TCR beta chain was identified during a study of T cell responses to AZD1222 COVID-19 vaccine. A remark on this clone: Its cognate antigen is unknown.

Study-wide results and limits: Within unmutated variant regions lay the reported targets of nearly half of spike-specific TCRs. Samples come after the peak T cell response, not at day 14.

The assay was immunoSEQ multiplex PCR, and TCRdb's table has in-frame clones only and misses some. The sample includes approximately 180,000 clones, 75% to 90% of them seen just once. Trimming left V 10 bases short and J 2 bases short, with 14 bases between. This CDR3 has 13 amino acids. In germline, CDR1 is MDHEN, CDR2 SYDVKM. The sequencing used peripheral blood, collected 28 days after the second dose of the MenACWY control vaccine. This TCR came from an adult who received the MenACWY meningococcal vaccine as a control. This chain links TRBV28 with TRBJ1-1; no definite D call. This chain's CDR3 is CATRTPINTEAFF. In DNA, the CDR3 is TGTGCCACCCGGACCCCTATCAACACTGAAGCTTTCTTT.